This is a list of T cell receptor beta chains from one sample in a study of CD8 T cells in Susac syndrome. TCRdb re-derived calls from the immunoSEQ multiplex PCR reads in MiXCR, one entry per CDR3 protein. The sample includes hundreds of thousands of distinct CDR3 sequences, roughly 92% seen only once; the top ten take about 0.15%. Sequencing used CD8+ T cells from PBMCs. All receptors come from a human donor with multiple sclerosis. CDR3s include the opening cysteine and the closing phenylalanine or tryptophan. A D gene is named only where the DNA matches it firmly. Not every row has a clone size; where given, it reads once, few, many or a size class.

size | D | J | V | DNA | CDR3
NA | NA | TRBJ1-2 | TRBV20-1 | TGCAGTGCTAGAGATGTTGGCTACACCTTC | CSARDVGYTF
once | NA | TRBJ2-7 | TRBV7-9 | TGTGCCAGCAGCGAGGACGCCCGCTCCTACGAGCAGTACTTC | CASSEDARSYEQYF
NA | TRBD1 | TRBJ1-1 | TRBV27 | TGTGCCAGCAGTCCTCTTCCGGGACAGTCCATGAACACTGAAGCTTTCTTT | CASSPLPGQSMNTEAFF
NA | NA | TRBJ1-3 | TRBV9 | TGTGCCAGCAGCGTAGAAGGTCCGGAATCTGGAAACACCATATATTTT | CASSVEGPESGNTIYF
NA | NA | TRBJ2-7 | TRBV6-6 | TGTGCCAGCAGGTACGGAGACTACGAGCAGTACTTC | CASRYGDYEQYF
NA | NA | TRBJ2-1 | TRBV6-2/TRBV6-3 | TGTGCCAGCAGTCACTTACAGTGGGCGGGGCTAGGCTACAATGAGCAGTTCTTC | CASSHLQWAGLGYNEQFF
once | NA | TRBJ2-5 | TRBV5-4 | TGTGCCAGCAGGGGACATTCCCAAGAGACCCAGTACTTC | CASRGHSQETQYF
NA | NA | TRBJ1-1 | TRBV6-5 | TGTGCCAGCATGTCGAGGGAGGAGGCTTTCTTT | CASMSREEAFF
NA | TRBD2 | TRBJ2-7 | TRBV7-9 | TGTGCCAGCAGCCCCGATTCCCCCACTAGCGGCATGACCTACGAGCAGTACTTC | CASSPDSPTSGMTYEQYF
NA | NA | TRBJ1-2 | TRBV12-3/TRBV12-4 | TGTGCCATCATAAACACAGATAACTATGGCTACACCTTC | CAIINTDNYGYTF
NA | NA | TRBJ2-2 | TRBV5-1 | TGCGCCAGCAGCTTGGCAACTAGAGACACCGGGGAGCTGTTTTTT | CASSLATRDTGELFF
NA | TRBD1 | TRBJ2-3 | TRBV7-9 | TGTGCCTTCAAGGACAGGGAGACAGATACGCAGTATTTT | CAFKDRETDTQYF
NA | NA | TRBJ1-1 | TRBV6-5 | TGTGCCAGCAGTTACGGGGCAGCCCTGAACACTGAAGCTTTCTTT | CASSYGAALNTEAFF
NA | TRBD2 | TRBJ2-2 | TRBV29-1 | TGCAGCGCTCGGACTAGCGGAGCGGGGTACACCGGGGAGCTGTTTTTT | CSARTSGAGYTGELFF
NA | TRBD2 | TRBJ2-2 | TRBV2 | TGTGCCAGCAGACTCGGCGGGGGGAAGAGGGACCTGTTTTTT | CASRLGGGKRDLFF
NA | NA | TRBJ1-2 | TRBV21-1 | TGTGCCAGCAGCAAATATGTGGGGAGGGGTTTTGGGGTTGGGGGCTACACCTTC | CASSKYVGRGFGVGGYTF
NA | TRBD1 | TRBJ2-7 | TRBV2 | TGTGCCAGCATTGGGACAGGGGGCGACGAGCAGTACTTC | CASIGTGGDEQYF
NA | NA | TRBJ2-7 | TRBV20-1 | TGCAGTGCTAGAGCCCTTGGGGGGTACGAGCAGTACTTC | CSARALGGYEQYF
NA | NA | TRBJ2-2 | TRBV7-9 | TGTGCCAGCAGCTTAGCGGGCAGGCCCGCGAACACCGGGGAGCTGTTTTTT | CASSLAGRPANTGELFF
NA | NA | TRBJ2-1 | TRBV12-3/TRBV12-4 | TGTGCCAGCAGCCCCTCCGCAGGGTTGGGTGAGCAGTTCTTC | CASSPSAGLGEQFF
once | TRBD1 | TRBJ2-7 | TRBV7-6 | TGTGCCAGCAGCTCTTACGAGGGACAGGGCTACGAGCAGTACTTC | CASSSYEGQGYEQYF
once | TRBD1 | TRBJ1-2 | TRBV2 | TGTGCCAGCAGCCGGGACAGCACATACTACACCTTC | CASSRDSTYYTF
NA | TRBD1 | TRBJ1-2 | TRBV20-1 | TGCAGTGCCGGACAGGCGGTATCGGACTATGGCTACACCTTC | CSAGQAVSDYGYTF
NA | NA | TRBJ2-2 | TRBV4-1 | TGCGCCACCCGCGGGGTATCGAACACCGGGGAGCTGTTTTTT | CATRGVSNTGELFF
NA | TRBD2 | TRBJ2-7 | TRBV7-2 | TGTGCCAGCAGCCCAGCGGGGGTCTCCTACGAGCAGTACTTC | CASSPAGVSYEQYF
NA | NA | TRBJ1-5 | TRBV12-3/TRBV12-4 | TGTGCCAGCAGTTTTAGGGGAGCCGGGGTAGCCCAGCATTTT | CASSFRGAGVAQHF
NA | NA | TRBJ2-1 | TRBV6-2/TRBV6-3 | TGTGCCAGCAGTTACTCGACCTATTTGGTTAATGAGCAGTTCTTC | CASSYSTYLVNEQFF
NA | NA | TRBJ2-3 | TRBV7-3 | TGTGCCAGCAGCTTATCCCCAGATACGCAGTATTTT | CASSLSPDTQYF
NA | NA | TRBJ2-5 | TRBV7-9 | TGTGCCAGCACTCCGGACTACCAAGAGACCCAGTACTTC | CASTPDYQETQYF
NA | NA | TRBJ2-7 | TRBV7-9 | TGTGCCAGCAGCTTAGCGGAGGGAGGAATCGACGAGCAGTACTTC | CASSLAEGGIDEQYF
NA | NA | TRBJ2-7 | TRBV14 | TGTGCCAGCAGCCAAGATGGGGTCTACGAGCAGTACTTC | CASSQDGVYEQYF
NA | NA | TRBJ1-2 | TRBV6-6 | TGTGCCAGCAGTAACCCGGGTCTGGTAGTTGGGTATGGCTACACCTTC | CASSNPGLVVGYGYTF
NA | TRBD2 | TRBJ2-7 | TRBV15 | TGTGCCACCAGCAGAGATCGACTAGCGGGGATAGAAGACGACGAGCAGTACTTC | CATSRDRLAGIEDDEQYF
NA | NA | TRBJ1-1 | TRBV5-4 | TGTGCCAGCAAACAGGGAACTGAAGCTTTCTTT | CASKQGTEAFF
NA | NA | TRBJ1-4 | TRBV29-1 | TGCAGCGTACTGGGACACGCCGACGATTCTGAAAAACTGTTTTTT | CSVLGHADDSEKLFF
NA | NA | TRBJ2-5 | TRBV7-9 | TGTGCCAGCAGCTCACTGGGACTCCAAGAGACCCAGTACTTC | CASSSLGLQETQYF
NA | NA | TRBJ1-1 | TRBV12-3/TRBV12-4 | TGTGCCAGCAGTTTCAACAGGGTAAGGGGCACTGAAGCTTTCTTT | CASSFNRVRGTEAFF
NA | NA | TRBJ1-2 | TRBV7-8 | TGTGCCAGCTTGGGCGACTATGGCTACACCTTC | CASLGDYGYTF
NA | NA | TRBJ2-4 | TRBV20-1 | TGCAGTGCTACCAACACACGACTTCAGCCAGCCAAAAACATTCAGTACTTC | CSATNTRLQPAKNIQYF
NA | NA | TRBJ2-5 | TRBV12-3/TRBV12-4 | TGTGCCAGCAGGGACAGTCAAGAGACCCAGTACTTC | CASRDSQETQYF
NA | NA | TRBJ1-2 | TRBV6-5 | TGTGCCAGCAGTTACTTCGGGGCTGGTGGCTACACCTTC | CASSYFGAGGYTF
NA | NA | TRBJ2-1 | TRBV30 | TGTGCCTGGAGGGGGATCGGGGAGCAGTTCTTC | CAWRGIGEQFF
NA | NA | TRBJ1-2 | TRBV19 | TGTGCCAGTAGAAACAGGGTGGGGCGAGATGGCTACACCTTC | CASRNRVGRDGYTF
NA | TRBD2 | TRBJ2-4 | TRBV29-1 | TGCAGCGCCGGCGCGGGCGGCGGGAGAAATACTCAGTACTTC | CSAGAGGGRNTQYF
NA | NA | TRBJ2-7 | TRBV16 | TGTGCCAGCAGCCCAGGCGGGACACTCGAGCAGTACTTC | CASSPGGTLEQYF
NA | TRBD2 | TRBJ2-7 | TRBV12-3/TRBV12-4 | TGTGCCAGCACCGGGACTAGCGGGAGGGATCAGTACTTC | CASTGTSGRDQYF
NA | NA | TRBJ2-2 | TRBV9 | TGTGCCAGCAGAGGGCTCGCCGGGGAGCTGTTTTTT | CASRGLAGELFF
NA | NA | TRBJ2-7 | TRBV7-9 | TGTGCCAGCAGCTTAGGAAGGGCCTCCTACGAGCAGTACTTC | CASSLGRASYEQYF
NA | NA | TRBJ1-2 | TRBV30 | TGTGCCTGGAGTGTGGGCTATGGCTACACCTTC | CAWSVGYGYTF
NA | TRBD1 | TRBJ1-1 | TRBV5-6 | TGTGCCAGCAGCGACGGGACAGGGGTCGGCACTGAAGCTTTCTTT | CASSDGTGVGTEAFF
NA | NA | TRBJ2-3 | TRBV5-1 | TGCGCCAGCAGCTTGGTATCCCTTTCGGATACGCAGTATTTT | CASSLVSLSDTQYF
NA | NA | TRBJ1-5 | TRBV12-3/TRBV12-4 | TGTGCCAGCAGTTTAGACTTCAGGGGCACGCCCCAGCATTTT | CASSLDFRGTPQHF
NA | NA | TRBJ2-1 | TRBV7-9 | TGTGCCATCCCGTTGAGGGTGGGCCTTGAGCAGTTCTTC | CAIPLRVGLEQFF
NA | NA | TRBJ1-3 | TRBV7-9 | TGTGCCAGCAGCGGGGGGACTGACAACTCTGGAAACACCATATATTTT | CASSGGTDNSGNTIYF
NA | NA | TRBJ1-5 | TRBV16 | TGTGCCAGCAGCCAATCGTGGGAGGGTTGGCAGCCCCAGCATTTT | CASSQSWEGWQPQHF
NA | TRBD1 | TRBJ1-2 | TRBV5-6 | TGTGCCAGCAGCCTCCAGGGGGCTGGCTACACCTTC | CASSLQGAGYTF
NA | TRBD2 | TRBJ2-1 | TRBV6-5 | TGTGCCACCCAGCGGGGCGGCTCCTACAATGAGCAGTTCTTC | CATQRGGSYNEQFF
NA | TRBD1 | TRBJ1-5 | TRBV4-3 | TGCGCCAGCAGCCAAGTTTGGGACAGGCTACATGGCAATCAGCCCCAGCATTTT | CASSQVWDRLHGNQPQHF